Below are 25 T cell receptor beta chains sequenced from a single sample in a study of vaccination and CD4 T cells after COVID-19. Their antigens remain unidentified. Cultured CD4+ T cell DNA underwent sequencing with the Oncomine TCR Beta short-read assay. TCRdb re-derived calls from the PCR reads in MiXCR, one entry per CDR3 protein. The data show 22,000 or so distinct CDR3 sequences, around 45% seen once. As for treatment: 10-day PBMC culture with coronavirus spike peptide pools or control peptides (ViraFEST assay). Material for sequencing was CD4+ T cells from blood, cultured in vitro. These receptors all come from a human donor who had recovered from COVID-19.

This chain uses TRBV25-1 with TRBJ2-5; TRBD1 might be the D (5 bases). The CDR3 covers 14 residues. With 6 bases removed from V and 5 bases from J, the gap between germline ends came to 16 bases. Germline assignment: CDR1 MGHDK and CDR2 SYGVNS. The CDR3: CASRDVGRGETQYF. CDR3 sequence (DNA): TGTGCCAGCAGAGATGTGGGTAGGGGCGAGACCCAGTACTTC.

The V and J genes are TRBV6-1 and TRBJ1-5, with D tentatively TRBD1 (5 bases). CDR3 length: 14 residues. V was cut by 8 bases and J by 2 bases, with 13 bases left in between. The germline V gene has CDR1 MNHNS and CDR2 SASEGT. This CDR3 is CASATRGGNQPQHF. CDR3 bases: TGTGCCAGCGCGACGAGGGGCGGCAATCAGCCCCAGCATTTT.

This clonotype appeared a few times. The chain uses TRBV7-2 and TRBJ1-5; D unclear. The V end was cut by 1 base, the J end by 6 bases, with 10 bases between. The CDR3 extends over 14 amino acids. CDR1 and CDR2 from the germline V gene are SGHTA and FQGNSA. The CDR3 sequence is CASSLGAETQPQHF. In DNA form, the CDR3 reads TGTGCCAGCAGCTTAGGAGCTGAAACTCAGCCCCAGCATTTT.

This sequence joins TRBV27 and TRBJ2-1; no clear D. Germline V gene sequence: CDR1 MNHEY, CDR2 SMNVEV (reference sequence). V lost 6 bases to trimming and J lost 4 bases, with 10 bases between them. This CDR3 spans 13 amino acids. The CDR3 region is CASRGNGYNEQFF. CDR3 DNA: TGTGCCAGCAGGGGGAATGGTTACAATGAGCAGTTCTTC.

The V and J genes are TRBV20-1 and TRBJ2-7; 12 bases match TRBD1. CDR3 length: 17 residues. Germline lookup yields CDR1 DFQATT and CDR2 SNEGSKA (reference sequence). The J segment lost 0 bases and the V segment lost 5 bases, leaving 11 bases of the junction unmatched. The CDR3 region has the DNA TGCAGTGCTCAACCGGGACAGGGGGCTGCAAGCTCCTACGAGCAGTACTTC. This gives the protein CSAQPGQGAASSYEQYF.

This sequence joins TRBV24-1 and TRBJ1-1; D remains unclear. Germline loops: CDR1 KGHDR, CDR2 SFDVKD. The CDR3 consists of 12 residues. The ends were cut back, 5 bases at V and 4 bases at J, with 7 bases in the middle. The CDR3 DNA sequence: TGTGCCACCAGTGGCGAACGCACTGAAGCTTTCTTT. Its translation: CATSGERTEAFF.

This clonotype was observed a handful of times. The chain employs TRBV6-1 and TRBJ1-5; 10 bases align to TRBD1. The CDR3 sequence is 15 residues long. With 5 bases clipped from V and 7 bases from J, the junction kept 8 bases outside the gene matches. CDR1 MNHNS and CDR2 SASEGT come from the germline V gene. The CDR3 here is CASSTRDRGQQPQHF. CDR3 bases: TGTGCCAGCAGTACCCGGGACAGGGGCCAGCAGCCCCAGCATTTT.

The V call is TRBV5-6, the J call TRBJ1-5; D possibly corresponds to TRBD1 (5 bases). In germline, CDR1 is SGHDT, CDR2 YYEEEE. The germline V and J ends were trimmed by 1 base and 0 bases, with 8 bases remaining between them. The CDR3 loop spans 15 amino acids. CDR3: CASSLKGASNQPQHF. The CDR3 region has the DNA TGTGCCAGCAGCTTGAAAGGGGCTAGCAATCAGCCCCAGCATTTT.

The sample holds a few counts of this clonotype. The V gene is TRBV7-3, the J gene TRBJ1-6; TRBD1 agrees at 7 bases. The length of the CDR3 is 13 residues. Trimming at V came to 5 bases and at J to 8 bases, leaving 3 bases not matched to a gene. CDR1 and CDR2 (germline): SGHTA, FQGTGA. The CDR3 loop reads CASSTGVHSPLHF. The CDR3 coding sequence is TGTGCCAGCAGCACAGGGGTCCATTCACCCCTCCACTTT.

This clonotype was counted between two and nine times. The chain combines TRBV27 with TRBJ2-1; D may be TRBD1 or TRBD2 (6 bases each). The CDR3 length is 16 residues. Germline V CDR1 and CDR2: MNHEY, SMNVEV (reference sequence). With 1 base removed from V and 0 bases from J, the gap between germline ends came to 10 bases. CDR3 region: CASSLWRGSSYNEQFF. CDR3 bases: TGTGCCAGCAGTTTATGGAGGGGGTCCTCCTACAATGAGCAGTTCTTC.

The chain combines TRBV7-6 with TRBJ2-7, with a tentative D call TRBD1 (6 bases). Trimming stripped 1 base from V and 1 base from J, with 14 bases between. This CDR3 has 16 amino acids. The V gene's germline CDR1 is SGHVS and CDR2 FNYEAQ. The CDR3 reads CASSLGIGGQSYEQYF. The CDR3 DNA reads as TGTGCCAGCAGCTTAGGAATCGGCGGACAGTCCTACGAGCAGTACTTC.

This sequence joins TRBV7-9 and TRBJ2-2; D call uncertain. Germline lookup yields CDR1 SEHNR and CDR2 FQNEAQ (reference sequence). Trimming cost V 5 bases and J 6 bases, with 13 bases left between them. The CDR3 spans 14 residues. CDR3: CASSRKLKPGELFF. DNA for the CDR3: TGTGCCAGCAGCCGCAAACTTAAACCCGGGGAGCTGTTTTTT. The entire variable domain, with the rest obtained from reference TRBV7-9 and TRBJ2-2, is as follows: DTGVSQNPRHKITKRGQNVTFRCDPISEHNRLYWYRQTLGQGPEFLTYFQNEAQLEKSRLLSDRFSAERPKGSFSTLEIQRTEQGDSAMYLCASSRKLKPGELFFGEGSRLTVL.

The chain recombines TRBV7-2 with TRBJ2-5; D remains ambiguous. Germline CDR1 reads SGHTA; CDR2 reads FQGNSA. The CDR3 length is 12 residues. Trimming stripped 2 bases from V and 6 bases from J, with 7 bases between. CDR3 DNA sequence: TGTGCCAGCAGCTTAAATCGGAAGACCCAGTACTTC. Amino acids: CASSLNRKTQYF.

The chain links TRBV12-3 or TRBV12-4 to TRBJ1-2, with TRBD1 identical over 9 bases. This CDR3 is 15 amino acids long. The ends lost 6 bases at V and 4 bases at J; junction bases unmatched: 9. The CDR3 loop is CASSPGQGISYGYTF. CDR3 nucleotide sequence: TGTGCCAGCAGCCCCGGACAGGGGATCTCCTATGGCTACACCTTC.

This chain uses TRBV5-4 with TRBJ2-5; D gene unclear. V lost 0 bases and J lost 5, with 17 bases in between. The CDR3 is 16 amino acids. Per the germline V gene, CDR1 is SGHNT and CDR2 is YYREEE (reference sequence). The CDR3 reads CASSLVGQPTKETQYF. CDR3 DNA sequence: TGTGCCAGCAGCTTGGTGGGCCAGCCAACTAAGGAGACCCAGTACTTC. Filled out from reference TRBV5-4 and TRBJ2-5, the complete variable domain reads ETGVTQSPTHLIKTRGQQVTLRCSSQSGHNTVSWYQQALGQGPQFIFQYYREEENGRGNFPPRFSGLQFPNYSSELNVNALELDDSALYLCASSLVGQPTKETQYFGPGTRLLVL.

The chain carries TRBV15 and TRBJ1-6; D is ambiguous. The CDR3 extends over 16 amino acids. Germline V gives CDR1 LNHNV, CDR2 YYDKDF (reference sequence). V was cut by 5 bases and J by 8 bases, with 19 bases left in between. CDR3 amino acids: CATSPARGARDSPLHF. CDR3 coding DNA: TGTGCCACCAGCCCGGCGCGGGGAGCGAGAGATTCACCCCTCCACTTT.

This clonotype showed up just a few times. The CDR3 loop reads CASSGWDRSYTQYF. DNA for the CDR3: TGTGCCAGCAGTGGTTGGGACAGGTCTTATACGCAGTATTTT. This chain uses TRBV5-5 with TRBJ2-3, with TRBD1 matching over 8 bases. Germline V gives CDR1 SGHKS, CDR2 YYEKEE (reference sequence). This CDR3 comprises 14 residues. The J segment lost 7 bases and the V segment lost 5 bases, leaving 9 bases of the junction unmatched. Using reference TRBV5-5 and TRBJ2-3 for the parts outside the CDR3, the full variable domain is DAGVTQSPTHLIKTRGQQVTLRCSPISGHKSVSWYQQVLGQGPQFIFQYYEKEERGRGNFPDRFSARQFPNYSSELNVNALLLGDSALYLCASSGWDRSYTQYFGPGTRLTVL.

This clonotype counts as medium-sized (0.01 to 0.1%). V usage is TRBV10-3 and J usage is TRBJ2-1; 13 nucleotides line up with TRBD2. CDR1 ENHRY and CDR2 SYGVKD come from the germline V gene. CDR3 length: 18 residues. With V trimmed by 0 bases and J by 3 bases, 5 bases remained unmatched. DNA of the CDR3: TGTGCCATCAGTGAGTCTACTAGCGGGGGGGCCGTCTACAATGAGCAGTTCTTC. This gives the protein CAISESTSGGAVYNEQFF.

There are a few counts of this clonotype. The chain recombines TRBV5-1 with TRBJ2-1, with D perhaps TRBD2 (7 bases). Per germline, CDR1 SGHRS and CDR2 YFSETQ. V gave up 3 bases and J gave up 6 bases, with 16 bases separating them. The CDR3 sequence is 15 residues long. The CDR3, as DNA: TGCGCCAGCAGCTCAGGGGTGCTAGCGGCCAATGAGCAGTTCTTC. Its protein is CASSSGVLAANEQFF.

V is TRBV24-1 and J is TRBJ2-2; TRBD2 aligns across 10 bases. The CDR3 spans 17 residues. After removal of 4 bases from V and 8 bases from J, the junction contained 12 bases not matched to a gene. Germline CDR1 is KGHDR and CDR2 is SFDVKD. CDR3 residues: CATSDKWTSGRGGELFF. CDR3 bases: TGTGCCACCAGTGACAAGTGGACTAGCGGAAGAGGAGGGGAGCTGTTTTTT.

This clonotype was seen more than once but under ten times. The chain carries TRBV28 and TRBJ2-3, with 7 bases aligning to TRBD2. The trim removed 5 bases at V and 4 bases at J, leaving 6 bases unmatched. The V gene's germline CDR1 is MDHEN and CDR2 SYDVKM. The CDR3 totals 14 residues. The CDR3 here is CASSRAGASDTQYF. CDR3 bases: TGTGCCAGCAGTCGGGCGGGAGCCTCAGATACGCAGTATTTT.

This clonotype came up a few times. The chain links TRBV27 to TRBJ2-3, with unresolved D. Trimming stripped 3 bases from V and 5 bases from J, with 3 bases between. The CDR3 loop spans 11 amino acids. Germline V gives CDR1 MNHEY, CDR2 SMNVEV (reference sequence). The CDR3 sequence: CASSFQDTQYF. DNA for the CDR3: TGTGCCAGCAGTTTTCAAGATACGCAGTATTTT.

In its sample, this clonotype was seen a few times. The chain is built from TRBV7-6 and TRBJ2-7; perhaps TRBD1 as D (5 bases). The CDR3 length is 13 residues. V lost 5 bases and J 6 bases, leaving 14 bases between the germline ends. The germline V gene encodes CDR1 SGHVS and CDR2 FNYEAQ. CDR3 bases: TGTGCCAGCAGCCAAACCTCAGGGTCCGAGCAGTACTTC. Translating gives CASSQTSGSEQYF.

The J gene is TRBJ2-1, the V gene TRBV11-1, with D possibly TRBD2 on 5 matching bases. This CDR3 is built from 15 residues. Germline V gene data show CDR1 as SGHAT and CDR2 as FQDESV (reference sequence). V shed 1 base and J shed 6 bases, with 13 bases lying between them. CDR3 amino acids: CASSLDRGKSNEQFF. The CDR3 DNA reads TGTGCCAGCAGCTTAGATCGGGGAAAGAGCAATGAGCAGTTCTTC.

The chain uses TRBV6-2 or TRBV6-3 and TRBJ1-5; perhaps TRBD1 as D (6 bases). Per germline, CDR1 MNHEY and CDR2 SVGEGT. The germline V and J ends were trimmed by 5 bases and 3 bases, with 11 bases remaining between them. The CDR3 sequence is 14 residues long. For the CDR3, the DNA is TGTGCCAGCAGTCGCGGACAGCCCAATCAGCCCCAGCATTTT. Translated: CASSRGQPNQPQHF.